This is a list of T cell receptor beta chains from one sample in a study of beta chain features in type 1 diabetes. The table came from immunoSEQ multiplex PCR; TCRdb's copy has only in-frame clones and leaves some out. The table shows about 330,000 clones, with 8% to 13% occurring only once. Specimen: naive CD4+ T cells from blood. The receptors derive from a woman aged 25 to 39 in good health. CDR3s include the opening cysteine and the closing phenylalanine or tryptophan. The D gene is left open where the match is weak. Clone size is not always given. Where it is, it says once, few, many or a class for expanded clones.

d_call j_call v_call clone_size cdr3_aa cdr3_nt
TRBD2 TRBJ2-1 TRBV15 few CATSRDSSRGLAGENEQFF TGTGCCACCAGCAGAGATAGTAGTAGGGGACTAGCGGGGGAAAATGAGCAGTTCTTC
. TRBJ2-5 TRBV28 . CASTSGRGLETQYF TGTGCCAGCACCTCGGGTCGAGGGTTGGAGACCCAGTACTTC
TRBD2 TRBJ2-2 TRBV7-7 . CASSAGTSGPNTGELFF TGTGCTAGCAGCGCCGGGACTAGCGGGCCGAACACCGGGGAGCTGTTTTTT
TRBD2 TRBJ2-3 TRBV7-2 . CASSPGREKDTQYF TGTGCCAGCAGCCCAGGGCGGGAGAAAGATACGCAGTATTTT
. TRBJ2-3 TRBV28 . CASSSLRSGEGTDTQYF TGTGCCAGCAGTTCCCTTCGGTCGGGGGAGGGCACAGATACGCAGTATTTT
. TRBJ2-2 TRBV30 few CAWSVRSGELFF TGTGCCTGGAGTGTACGGTCCGGGGAGCTGTTTTTT
TRBD2 TRBJ2-7 TRBV9 . CASSVDSGRGYEQYF TGTGCCAGCAGCGTAGATTCCGGGAGGGGCTACGAGCAGTACTTC
. TRBJ2-5 TRBV28 . CASSPGQLQETQYF TGTGCCAGCAGCCCCGGACAGCTACAAGAGACCCAGTACTTC
TRBD2 TRBJ2-7 TRBV2 few CASSPRTSGSSEQYF TGTGCCAGCAGTCCGAGGACTAGCGGGAGTTCCGAGCAGTACTTC
TRBD1 TRBJ2-7 TRBV28 . CAIVDRGLYEQYF TGTGCCATCGTGGACAGGGGATTATACGAGCAGTACTTC
. TRBJ2-7 TRBV30 few CAWSAAYEQYF TGTGCCTGGAGTGCGGCCTACGAGCAGTACTTC
. TRBJ2-2 TRBV18 . CASSHRENTGELFF TGTGCCAGCTCGCACAGGGAGAACACCGGGGAGCTGTTTTTT
TRBD2 TRBJ2-1 TRBV2 few CASRAGGQNNEQFF TGTGCCAGCAGAGCGGGAGGGCAAAACAATGAGCAGTTCTTC
. TRBJ2-3 TRBV6-6 . CASSPRDASADTQYF TGTGCCAGCAGTCCAAGAGACGCTAGCGCAGATACGCAGTATTTT
. TRBJ1-5 TRBV25-1 . CASSAQGLSQPQHF TGTGCCAGCAGTGCTCAGGGGTTGAGTCAGCCCCAGCATTTT
. TRBJ2-5 TRBV29-1 few CSVGTEIQETQYF TGCAGCGTTGGGACAGAGATCCAAGAGACCCAGTACTTC
. TRBJ2-7 TRBV4-1 . CASSQDLTAHAPYEQYF TGCGCCAGCAGCCAAGATTTGACAGCCCATGCCCCTTACGAGCAGTACTTC
. TRBJ2-6 TRBV29-1 . CSGRLSSGANVLTF TGCAGCGGGAGGCTGAGCTCTGGGGCCAACGTCCTGACTTTC
. TRBJ2-3 TRBV14 few CASSYATVGDTQYF TGTGCCAGCAGCTATGCGACAGTCGGGGATACGCAGTATTTT
. TRBJ2-7 TRBV27 few CASSLTSDYASYEQYF TGTGCCAGCAGCCTCACCTCGGACTACGCCTCCTACGAGCAGTACTTC
. TRBJ2-7 TRBV7-9 . CASSLVSPRGHEQYF TGTGCCAGCAGCTTAGTTTCGCCCAGGGGCCACGAGCAGTACTTC
TRBD2 TRBJ2-3 TRBV4-3 few CASSLEGPGTSARDTQYF TGCGCCAGCAGCCTTGAAGGGCCCGGGACTAGCGCACGAGATACGCAGTATTTT
. TRBJ2-7 TRBV29-1 . CSVESGIGSYEQYF TGCAGCGTTGAATCGGGGATAGGCTCCTACGAGCAGTACTTC
TRBD2 TRBJ2-1 TRBV6-5 few CASRRSGRANNEQFF TGTGCCAGCAGACGAAGCGGGAGGGCCAATAATGAGCAGTTCTTC
TRBD1 TRBJ1-1 TRBV7-2 . CASSLSGQGITEAFF TGTGCCAGCAGCTTAAGTGGACAGGGCATCACTGAAGCTTTCTTT
. TRBJ1-2 TRBV11-2 . CASRLDQGRVGGYTF TGTGCCAGCAGACTAGACCAGGGGCGCGTGGGTGGCTACACCTTC
TRBD2 TRBJ2-1 TRBV18 . CASSSREGRGDNEQFF TGTGCCAGCTCTTCGCGGGAGGGCCGGGGAGACAATGAGCAGTTCTTC
. TRBJ2-5 TRBV5-4 few CASSDQGGERKTQYF TGTGCCAGCAGCGACCAGGGGGGTGAGAGAAAGACCCAGTACTTC
TRBD2 TRBJ2-5 TRBV30 few CAWSAGLAGFETQYF TGTGCCTGGAGTGCGGGACTAGCGGGATTCGAGACCCAGTACTTC
. TRBJ2-7 TRBV2 few CASSGTQGGPYEQYF TGTGCCAGCAGTGGGACACAGGGAGGGCCCTACGAGCAGTACTTC
. TRBJ2-1 TRBV28 . CASSLPAEDEQFF TGTGCCAGCAGTTTACCCGCTGAGGATGAGCAGTTCTTC
. TRBJ2-3 TRBV20-1 . CSAKKTDTQYF TGCAGTGCCAAAAAAACAGATACGCAGTATTTT
. TRBJ2-5 TRBV5-4 few CASSAASSDGETQYF TGTGCCAGCAGCGCCGCGAGTTCCGACGGGGAGACCCAGTACTTC
. TRBJ2-2 TRBV25-1 few CASSAPTPFNLDTGELFF TGTGCCAGCAGTGCCCCAACGCCGTTTAACTTGGACACCGGGGAGCTGTTTTTT
TRBD2 TRBJ2-3 TRBV7-2 few CASSSTSVTDTQYF TGTGCCAGCAGCTCGACTAGCGTGACAGATACGCAGTATTTT